This T cell receptor (beta chain) was captured by sequencing in a study of technical replicates of blood from several donors. The germline V gene encodes CDR1 ENHRY and CDR2 SYGVKD. The V gene lost 10 bases and the J gene lost 2 bases, with 19 bases spanning the gap. The CDR3 loop spans 15 amino acids. Generated by immunoSEQ multiplex PCR, the TCRdb table keeps only in-frame clones and is missing some. The sample consists of tens of thousands of clones, 94% of them appearing once. V usage is TRBV10-3 and J usage is TRBJ2-3, with TRBD1 as a possible D gene (5 bases). The sequencing sample was made of T cells isolated from PBMCs. This clonotype originated in a human donor in good health. The CDR3 DNA is TGTGCCACCCTAAAGACAGCGCACCCCACAGATACGCAGTATTTT. It yields the protein CATLKTAHPTDTQYF.